The clone carrying this T cell receptor beta chain was seen only once. The treatment here: preoperative locoregional IRX-2 cytokine immunotherapy. Samples came from a phase Ib trial of preoperative locoregional IRX-2 cytokine immunotherapy. This entry belongs to a study of preoperative IRX-2 immunotherapy in early breast cancer. The V and J ends lost 6 bases and 6 bases, in that order; junction bases with no gene match: 10. This CDR3 spans 14 amino acids. The germline gives CDR1 LNHDA, CDR2 SQIVND (reference sequence). The data were produced by immunoSEQ multiplex PCR, yet TCRdb's version contains in-frame clones alone and is incomplete. The table has 35,000 to 40,000 clones, 82% seen once.

The V gene is TRBV19, the J gene TRBJ1-2; TRBD1 matches at 7 bases. The sequencing used lymph node tissue, collected after IRX-2 immunotherapy. This TCR was recovered from a human donor with breast cancer. DNA of the CDR3: TGTGCCAGTAGCCCGACAGGGAGGTTGGATGGCTACACCTTC. Its translation is CASSPTGRLDGYTF.